Below are 5 T cell receptor beta chains sequenced from a single sample in a study of regulatory T cells in long-lasting Graves disease. Sample time point: persistent/refractory GD, antithyroid drugs over 5 years with positive TRAb. PBMC RNA was the source of the TCR library. The TCR beta library used iRepertoire HTBI primers with Arm-PCR amplification of CDR3. TCRdb re-called the multiplex PCR reads with MiXCR, one entry per CDR3 protein. The profile shows around 340,000 distinct CDR3 sequences, about 19% of them singletons. This specimen consisted of peripheral blood mononuclear cells (PBMCs), obtained when the disease was refractory, from a patient treated with antithyroid drugs. The receptors here all came from a female donor with Graves disease.

This clonotype has more than one count but fewer than ten. The chain joins TRBV20-1 to TRBJ2-7, with D possibly being TRBD1 (6 bases). CDR1 is DFQATT, CDR2 SNEGSKA, per germline (reference sequence). The length of the CDR3 is 13 residues. Trimming removed 6 bases at V and 3 bases at J, with 15 bases between. CDR3 protein: CSAGGRVLYEQYF. The CDR3 bases are TGCAGTGCAGGGGGTAGGGTACTCTACGAGCAGTACTTC.

In this sample, this clonotype turned up a few times. This rearrangement joins TRBV7-2 to TRBJ1-6; maybe TRBD1 (6 bases). Trimming removed 1 base from V and 10 bases from J, with 11 bases in between. The CDR3 consists of 14 residues. Germline lookup yields CDR1 SGHTA and CDR2 FQGNSA. The DNA of the CDR3 is TGTGCCAGCAGCTTAGGCGGGGGCGGGTCACCCCTCCACTTT. This sequence encodes CASSLGGGGSPLHF.

This clonotype has at least ten counts. The chain joins TRBV11-2 to TRBJ1-5, with D perhaps matching TRBD1 (5 bases). Trimming pared 1 base from V and 7 bases from J, leaving 14 bases between. Germline CDR1 SGHAT, CDR2 FQNNGV. The CDR3 runs 15 residues. The CDR3 nucleotides read TGTGCCAGCAGCTTAGGTCCAGGGTCGGGACAGCCCCAGCATTTT. Translated, it gives CASSLGPGSGQPQHF.

CDR3 nucleotides: TGTGCCAGCAGGCTAGGGACAGTTCCTAACTATGGCTACACCTTC. Its protein is CASRLGTVPNYGYTF. The chain carries TRBV12-3 or TRBV12-4 and TRBJ1-2, with 7 bases identical to TRBD1. The length of the CDR3 is 15 residues. The J segment lost 0 bases and the V segment lost 6 bases, leaving 7 bases of the junction unmatched.

This clonotype was found a few times. The DNA for the CDR3 is TGCAGCGTTGCGGGACCTACTAGCACAGATACGCAGTATTTT. This gives the protein CSVAGPTSTDTQYF. The chain couples TRBV29-1 to TRBJ2-3; D tentatively fits TRBD1 or TRBD2 (5 bases each). The ends were cut back, 4 bases at V and 0 bases at J, with 11 bases in the middle. Per the germline V gene, CDR1 is SQVTM and CDR2 is ANQGSEA. The CDR3 is 14 amino acids.